This TCR beta chain was observed in a study of T cells after yellow fever vaccination. The overall study: Preparation used SMART-Seq v4 Ultra Low Input for the low-cell-number fractions.

Study results and limitations: Subsequent to the booster, the majority of primary-vaccination clones reappeared (around 95% CD4, 88% CD8).

Germline-derived CDR1 and CDR2 are DFQATT and SNEGSKA (reference sequence). The CDR3 covers 14 residues. Trimming pared 1 base from V and 0 bases from J, leaving 9 bases between. In regard to this clonotype: Its target is unknown.

TCRdb redid the calling of the 5' RACE reads with MiXCR, one entry per CDR3 protein. In the table there are about 230,000 distinct CDR3 sequences, roughly 6.8% of which are singletons. J is TRBJ1-1 and V is TRBV20-1; maybe TRBD1 (5 bases). This TCR came from a young man who received the YFV17D yellow fever vaccine. This material consisted of CD4+ T cells sorted from PBMCs, taken on the day of the yellow fever booster vaccination. The CDR3: CSARAGGLNTEAFF. The CDR3, as DNA: TGCAGTGCTAGAGCTGGGGGGTTGAACACTGAAGCTTTCTTT.